This TCR beta chain is from a study of post-analysis software for immune sequencing data. The library was made from cDNA and included unique molecular identifiers. From the PCR reads, TCRdb called clonotypes with MiXCR, one entry per CDR3 protein. Altogether roughly 570,000 distinct CDR3 sequences are present, around 36% being singletons, with the ten largest covering about 5.6%. Study-level results: Included in a set of a handful of TRBV segments more frequent in patients than controls were TRBV5-6, TRBV5-1 and TRBV20-1.

This clonotype has more than one count but fewer than ten. As yet, its antigen is unknown. V lost 3 bases, J lost 1 base, and 4 bases stayed unmatched. This CDR3 region has 15 residues. Germline values: CDR1 SEHNR, CDR2 FQNEAQ (reference sequence). V gene TRBV7-9 combines with J gene TRBJ2-3; 7 nucleotides line up with TRBD1. The sample taken for sequencing was blood. The TCR comes from a girl aged 2-17 years with multiple sclerosis. The CDR3 coding sequence is TGTGCCAGCAGCTTCCCGGGACAGCGCACAGATACGCAGTATTTT. Translated: CASSFPGQRTDTQYF. The full variable domain, its missing parts supplied by reference TRBV7-9 and TRBJ2-3, is DTGVSQNPRHKITKRGQNVTFRCDPISEHNRLYWYRQTLGQGPEFLTYFQNEAQLEKSRLLSDRFSAERPKGSFSTLEIQRTEQGDSAMYLCASSFPGQRTDTQYFGPGTRLTVL.